This T cell receptor (beta chain) comes out of a study of cytomegalovirus exposure and HLA in healthy donors (dated 2017 in TCRdb). Regarding the complete study: In an earlier analysis of approximately 640 of the donors, about 260 Gb of sequence data and 90 million to 130 million unique TCR beta sequences from about 180 million T cells were reported. All discovery cohort repertoires had been generated on a single sequencing platform. About 300 gigabases of sequencing data and tens of millions of unique TCR sequences were included in an early release covering 550 to 800 HLA-typed donors. Donor age, sex, ethnicity and CMV serostatus were compiled alongside the repertoire data. A later analysis re-examined previously published TCR beta repertoires from hundreds of donors and added high-resolution HLA genotyping to investigate patterns of TCR occurrence. Using immunosequencing, the study profiled T cell repertoires from about 650 subjects and related those repertoires to cytomegalovirus serostatus. About 5 DR-DQ haplotypes were handled as single units for association and clustering, since linkage in the cohort was strong. Rather than drawing on any new phenotypic data, the later analysis identified candidate immune exposures from TCR beta sequences and the way those sequences occurred across donors. Along with the 666-subject first cohort, a separate validation cohort of around 110 different subjects was used. The study aimed to test whether signatures of past pathogen exposure could be identified by cataloging public T cell receptors. Among 300 to 500 genotyped donors of the cohort, an average of approximately 240,000 unique TCR beta nucleotide sequences was sequenced per donor, of which roughly 17% were non-productive. To decide whether each TCR beta V gene segment behaved as functional or pseudogenic, an earlier analysis of some 600 of the donors relied on high-throughput TCR beta sequencing. A later genetic analysis used genome-wide SNP genotypes for 398 of the 666 donors, treating that subset as a discovery cohort. Typing coverage varied by locus: roughly 620-640 donors for A, B, C, DRB1 and DQB1; some 520 for DQA1; some 610 for DPA1; under 490 for DPB1. To predict cytomegalovirus infection status, the study combined high-throughput TCR immunosequencing, statistical association of individual TCRs with disease status, and machine learning. Of the roughly 410 genotyped donors, 70% to 90% were placed in the genetic ancestry cluster associated with self-reported Caucasian donors. HLA typing included class I and class II loci at four-digit resolution. Points the paper makes about the study in general: The cohort was sequenced for TCR beta chains only, and without alpha or paired-chain data the features that could be detected were limited. In a later analysis, TCR association rates were found to vary across HLA loci, with the most associated TCRs seen for DRB1 alleles and the fewest for HLA-C alleles. Some IMGT-functional V segments, including TRBV6-2 and TRBV6-3, could not be distinguished by the 87-base-pair reads and were therefore excluded. A few of the identified cytomegalovirus-associated TCR beta chains were confirmed in vitro to be specific for cytomegalovirus antigens. In a later analysis, HLA-associated TCR beta chains were found to be more clonally expanded and to have lower generation probabilities than equally common non-associated chains. In an earlier analysis of 587 of the donors, most TCR beta V segments appeared in productive rearrangements about 87% or about 30% of the time, broadly matching IMGT annotations. When HLA alleles, especially DR and DQ, strongly co-occurred, TCR associations were difficult to assign to individual alleles. A later genetic analysis associated a missense DCLRE1C variant with V-gene and J-gene trimming of TCR beta chains, and an independent cohort replicated the association. A total of 164 TCR beta chains were listed by the study as associated with cytomegalovirus. A further reported finding was that TCR beta sequences accurately predicted the HLA-A and HLA-B alleles for most subjects in the first cohort. A later analysis found that most CMV-associated TCR beta chains appeared HLA-restricted, with HLA associations seemingly driven largely by CMV exposure. Correlated functional status among segregating V segments might be attributable to linkage disequilibrium, but an unknown experimental factor could not be ruled out. In both the original and validation cohorts, the classifier was reported to diagnose cytomegalovirus status with high specificity and sensitivity. While some public TCRs were present in many individuals, most TCR sequences turned up only very rarely across donors. Because HLA typing was unavailable for some donors at each locus, only the typed subset was used in association tests. A cluster of highly shared sequence variants was judged likely to be a technical artifact of the sequencing pipeline. Sequencing depth was assumed to be roughly uniform across donors in the presence/absence analyses, though that assumption may not hold. Specific HLA alleles were associated with 15,000 to 20,000 TCR beta sequences at a false discovery rate of 0.05 in a later analysis. Compared with the 666-donor mean, donors in an Asian-associated ancestry cluster had fewer N-insertions in productive TCRs, according to a later genetic analysis. The only immune exposure information available for the cohort was CMV serostatus. According to a later analysis, parvovirus B19, influenza, CMV and Epstein-Barr virus appeared linked to several top co-occurrence clusters. Seventeen rarely observed V segments, including chromosome 9 orphons, were excluded from the earlier analysis of almost 600 of the donors because counts were too low. It was suggested by the authors that the approach could potentially be generalized to other disease states and immunological phenotypes.

In total, approximately 700 healthy bone marrow donors made up the cohort. At the time of sampling, all cohort members were nominally healthy, though unrecorded immune exposures were likely present. The donor was CMV seronegative and belonged to the group of 320 or so seronegative cohort members. A peripheral blood sample was provided by each donor, and peripheral blood mononuclear cells were used for TCR beta sequencing. Genomic DNA extraction from the blood cell samples was performed with the Qiagen DNeasy Blood Extraction Kit. The CDR3, cysteine through phenylalanine, is 14 amino acids long. Only the CDR3 DNA stays, 42 bases, in frame from base 1. In the germline V gene, CDR1 corresponds to SGHTA and CDR2 to FQGNSA. The receptor library was made with the immunoSEQ multiplex PCR assay. For the multiplex PCR, a mixture combining 60 forward primers for TCR Vbeta segments and 13 reverse primers for TCR Jbeta segments was used. The CDR3 region of rearranged TCR beta genes was amplified from genomic DNA with a multiplex PCR assay. The amplified TCR beta libraries were sequenced on the Illumina HiSeq System as 87-base-pair reads. The authors processed their data as follows. In a later analysis, approximately 74 million unique TCR beta chains were counted across the roughly 670 repertoires, and roughly 11 million of these chains were shared by at least two donors. A nearest-neighbor algorithm error-corrected the raw reads and collapsed the reads into unique sequences, merging closely related sequences to remove PCR and sequencing errors. To assign V, D and J gene segments, CDR3 sequences were aligned to IMGT reference sequences. For a sequence to be retained, at least a six-nucleotide match to both a V gene segment and a J gene segment was required. A rearrangement was called productive if the CDR3 had no stop codons and remained in frame with V and J, and every other rearrangement was called non-productive. Following IMGT convention, CDR3 was defined as the stretch from the second conserved V-encoded cysteine to the conserved J-encoded phenylalanine. In an earlier analysis of more than 550 of the donors, sequences lacking an unambiguous match to a single V gene segment were excluded. An earlier analysis of 587 of the donors called V segments functional above 56.7% productive rearrangements and segregating when the between-donor standard deviation exceeded 5%. A statistical classification framework was built to diagnose cytomegalovirus status from the catalog of TCR beta chain sequences. A later analysis assigned V and J genes by comparing TCR nucleotide sequences with IMGT/GENE-DB human TR gene sequences. Using the TCRdist pipeline, a later analysis assigned CDR3 sequences along with most-parsimonious VDJ recombination scenarios. In a later analysis, each TCR beta chain was defined by its CDR3 amino acid sequence together with its V-gene family, and reads without a unique V-gene family were excluded. To address suspected cross-contamination and a sequencing artifact, a later analysis removed over 500 highly shared, low-generation-probability nucleotide sequences. For each public chain, a later analysis derived a clonal expansion index from normalized ranks of inferred template counts within each repertoire. Generation probabilities in a later analysis came from a VDJ recombination model fitted to out-of-frame rearrangements, and those results were checked against IGoR. In a later analysis, TCR-TCR, TCR-HLA and TCR-CMV co-occurrence was scored with hypergeometric tests, and a repertoire-size bias correction was applied to TCR pairs. In a later analysis, false discovery rates were estimated by permuting HLA or CMV assignments 20 times. In a later analysis, co-occurring TCRs were grouped using DBSCAN, with TCRdist sequence similarity added in when clustering inside HLA-allele-positive subsets. For co-occurrence clustering, repertoires with fewer than 30,000 or more than 120,000 public chains were excluded, along with 5 or 6 repertoires with anomalous nucleotide sharing. TCRdb mirrors the immuneACCESS table, restricted to in-frame sequences. Some clones are absent from its copies; in checked studies, under half trace to an unresolved V gene, and the reason for the others is unknown. The V and J calls and clone size are taken from that table; D and trimming were inferred from the DNA. The sample records roughly 100,000 clones, 71% of which are singletons. 2.8% of the sample belongs to the ten largest clones.

Notes on this clone: This clone's antigen is unknown. No per-base quality is available; no much larger clone lies one base away.

Sequenced material: PBMCs. This TCR came from a female donor in good health and CMV-seronegative. The V and J genes are TRBV7-2 and TRBJ2-5; 12 middle bases align to TRBD2. The DNA end favors TRBJ2-7, so the J call may be wrong. The nucleotide sequence is given as TGTGCCAGCAGTAGGACTAGCGGGACATACGAGCAGTACTTC. This gives the protein CASSRTSGTYEQYF.